A selection of T cell receptor beta chains follows, all from one sample in a study of T cells after yellow fever vaccination. TCRdb passed the 5' RACE reads through MiXCR, listing each CDR3 protein once. The sample includes a few hundred thousand distinct CDR3 sequences, around 7% of them seen just once. The sample in question was PBMCs, obtained roughly 46 days after the first yellow fever vaccination. Receptors were obtained from a man between 18 and 29 years old who received the YFV17D yellow fever vaccine. CDR3s include the opening cysteine and the closing phenylalanine or tryptophan. D genes are given only for firm matches. Clone sizes are given selectively: once, few, many, or a class where the clone is expanded.

size	D	J	V	DNA	CDR3
few	.	TRBJ2-5	TRBV6-2/TRBV6-3	TGTGCCAGCAGCCACGGGCTAGGGGGAGGGACCCAGTACTTC	CASSHGLGGGTQYF
many	.	TRBJ1-1	TRBV5-1	TGCGCCAGCGCTTTGGAACGGGTCCCTGAAGCTTTCTTT	CASALERVPEAFF
many	.	TRBJ2-3	TRBV27	TGTGCAAGCCTGCCGGGGCCTGGGGCAGATACGCAGTATTTT	CASLPGPGADTQYF
many	TRBD1	TRBJ2-3	TRBV20-1	TGCAGTGCTAGGGGGCAGGGGGTTGATACGCAGTATTTT	CSARGQGVDTQYF
.	.	TRBJ2-5	TRBV5-4	TGTGCCAGCACCAACCAAGAGACCCAGTACTTC	CASTNQETQYF
.	.	TRBJ1-1	TRBV27	TGTGCCAGCAGTCTTACAGTGTCGAACACTGAAGCTTTCTTT	CASSLTVSNTEAFF
few	.	TRBJ2-5	TRBV5-1	TGCGCCAGCAGCCTAACAGGGAGGAACCAAGAGACCCAGTACTTC	CASSLTGRNQETQYF
few	TRBD2	TRBJ2-1	TRBV7-2	TGTGCCAGCAGCTCTGGGCTAGCGGGGAATAGTGAGCAGTTCTTC	CASSSGLAGNSEQFF
.	.	TRBJ2-3	TRBV15	TGTGCCACCAGCAGAGATTTTCGGGATACGCAGTATTTT	CATSRDFRDTQYF
.	TRBD2	TRBJ2-2	TRBV7-6	TGTGCCAGCAGCTTAGCCGGGGGGGCCGCGAACACCGGGGAGCTGTTTTTT	CASSLAGGAANTGELFF
few	TRBD1	TRBJ1-2	TRBV24-1	TGTGCCACCAGTGGTCGGATGCAGGGGGACGTTAACTATGGCTACACCTTC	CATSGRMQGDVNYGYTF
few	.	TRBJ2-1	TRBV5-1	TGCGCCAGCAGCTTACTCGGTGACCCTAGGATTAATGAGCAGTTCTTC	CASSLLGDPRINEQFF
.	.	TRBJ1-5	TRBV19	TGTGCCAGTAGTATACCAGGGCAACTGCAGCCCCAGCATTTT	CASSIPGQLQPQHF
many	TRBD2	TRBJ2-1	TRBV12-3/TRBV12-4	TGTGCCAGCAGACTAGCGGGGGAGTATTCAAGTGAGCAGTTCTTC	CASRLAGEYSSEQFF
.	TRBD1	TRBJ1-5	TRBV24-1	TGTGCCACCAGTGGACAGGGTGGCAATCAGCCCCAGCATTTT	CATSGQGGNQPQHF
.	TRBD1	TRBJ2-7	TRBV9	TGTGCCAGCAGCGTTAGACAGGGGGACGAGCAGTACTTC	CASSVRQGDEQYF
many	TRBD1	TRBJ1-1	TRBV7-6	TGTGCCAGCAGCCCCCCCAAGGCAGGGGGCACTGAAGCTTTCTTT	CASSPPKAGGTEAFF
.	TRBD1	TRBJ2-1	TRBV4-1	TGCGCCAGCAGCCACCTACCGGGACAGGGCCTAAATGAGCAGTTCTTC	CASSHLPGQGLNEQFF
.	TRBD2	TRBJ2-5	TRBV28	TGTGCCAGCAGTTTTGAGCGGGGGGCCACGGAGACCCAGTACTTC	CASSFERGATETQYF
.	TRBD1	TRBJ1-1	TRBV2	TGTGCCAGCAAGGGGGATTCGACAGGGCTCATCACTGAAGCTTTCTTT	CASKGDSTGLITEAFF
few	TRBD2	TRBJ2-7	TRBV6-1	TGTGCCAGCAGGCTAGCGGGGGGCGCCTACGAGCAGTACTTC	CASRLAGGAYEQYF
.	TRBD2	TRBJ2-3	TRBV10-3	TGTGCCATCGGACTAGCGGGGGGTCCTCACACAGATACGCAGTATTTT	CAIGLAGGPHTDTQYF
many	.	TRBJ2-5	TRBV7-6	TGTGCCAGTAGTTTCGGCACACAAGAGACCCAGTACTTC	CASSFGTQETQYF
many	TRBD2	TRBJ2-7	TRBV29-1	TGCAGCGTAATGGGACTAGCGGGGACCTACGAGCAGTACTTC	CSVMGLAGTYEQYF
.	.	TRBJ2-3	TRBV27	TGTGCCAGCAGTTCGGCCTACAGTAGCACAGATACGCAGTATTTT	CASSSAYSSTDTQYF
.	TRBD1	TRBJ2-3	TRBV7-6	TGTGCCAGCAGCCTAACCTTGAAGGACAGGGGCTTAGGAGCGCAGTATTTT	CASSLTLKDRGLGAQYF
.	.	TRBJ2-7	TRBV10-3	TGTGCCATCAGTGAGTTGCGCAGGGGCCTCTCCTACGAGCAGTACTTC	CAISELRRGLSYEQYF
few	TRBD2	TRBJ2-4	TRBV9	TGTGCCAGCAGCGTATCAGGGAGGGTTGGGGACATTCAGTACTTC	CASSVSGRVGDIQYF
few	.	TRBJ2-4	TRBV5-1	TGCGCCAGCAGCTTGGATATCGGTCAGCGAAACATTCAGTACTTC	CASSLDIGQRNIQYF
.	.	TRBJ2-2	TRBV7-7	TGTGCTAGCAGCTTTCCGGGGGGCACAGGGAGACCCGGGGAGCTGTTTTTT	CASSFPGGTGRPGELFF
.	.	TRBJ1-2	TRBV27	TGTGCCAGCAGTTCCAGGACAGAGGTGGGGTCTAACTATGGCTACACCTTC	CASSSRTEVGSNYGYTF
.	.	TRBJ2-7	TRBV7-8	TGTGCCAGCAGCCCCCCGGGGTCTCACTCCTACGAGCAGTACTTC	CASSPPGSHSYEQYF
.	.	TRBJ2-3	TRBV5-4	TGTGCCAGCAGCTTGGCAAGGGGCACAGATACGCAGTATTTT	CASSLARGTDTQYF
many	TRBD2	TRBJ2-7	TRBV7-8	TGTGCCAGCAGCAGTAGCGGGGGGCTCTACGAGCAGTACTTC	CASSSSGGLYEQYF
few	.	TRBJ1-2	TRBV7-2	TGTGCCAGCAGCCAAGGGCCCCGCAGCGGCTACACCTTC	CASSQGPRSGYTF
few	.	TRBJ2-2	TRBV12-3/TRBV12-4	TGTGCCAGCAGCAAAGGACAACCCGGGGAGCTGTTTTTT	CASSKGQPGELFF
.	TRBD1	TRBJ2-3	TRBV10-3	TGTGCCACCCTACAGGGGCTTAGCACAGATACGCAGTATTTT	CATLQGLSTDTQYF
.	TRBD2	TRBJ2-5	TRBV19	TGTGCCAGTAGCAGGGGACTAGCGGGAGAGACCCAGTACTTC	CASSRGLAGETQYF
many	TRBD2	TRBJ2-5	TRBV28	TGTGCCAGCAGTCCGCCACTAGCGGGGCGAGAGACCCAGTACTTC	CASSPPLAGRETQYF
.	.	TRBJ1-2	TRBV3-1	TGTGCCAGCAGCCCCCCCCCGCCCAGGGGCGGAAACTATGGCTACACCTTC	CASSPPPPRGGNYGYTF